This TCR delta chain emerged from a study of gamma-delta T cells after stem cell transplantation. TCRdb reprocessed the RT-PCR reads through CATT. The sample shows approximately 3,000 delta-chain clones, about 12% of them seen only once. The CDR3 spans 14 residues. V gave up 3 bases and J gave up 5 bases; unmatched junction bases: 9. Germline V gene lookup returns CDR1 NSMFDY and CDR2 ISSIKDK. The gene calls are TRAV29/DV5 and TRDJ1, with 8 bases fitting TRDD3. This receptor was obtained from a human donor. It is not recorded whose cells these are; they may come from a transplant donor. Material for sequencing was gamma-delta T cells. CDR3 sequence (DNA): TGTGCAGCAAATCCGGGATACGCGGGGGATAAACTCATCTTT. Residues: CAANPGYAGDKLIF. The variable domain in full, completed from reference TRAV29/DV5 and TRDJ1, reads DQQVKQNSPSLSVQEGRISILNCDYTNSMFDYFLWYKKYPAEGPTFLISISSIKDKNEDGRFTVFLNKSAKHLSLHIVPSQPGDSAVYFCAANPGYAGDKLIFGKGTRVTVEP.